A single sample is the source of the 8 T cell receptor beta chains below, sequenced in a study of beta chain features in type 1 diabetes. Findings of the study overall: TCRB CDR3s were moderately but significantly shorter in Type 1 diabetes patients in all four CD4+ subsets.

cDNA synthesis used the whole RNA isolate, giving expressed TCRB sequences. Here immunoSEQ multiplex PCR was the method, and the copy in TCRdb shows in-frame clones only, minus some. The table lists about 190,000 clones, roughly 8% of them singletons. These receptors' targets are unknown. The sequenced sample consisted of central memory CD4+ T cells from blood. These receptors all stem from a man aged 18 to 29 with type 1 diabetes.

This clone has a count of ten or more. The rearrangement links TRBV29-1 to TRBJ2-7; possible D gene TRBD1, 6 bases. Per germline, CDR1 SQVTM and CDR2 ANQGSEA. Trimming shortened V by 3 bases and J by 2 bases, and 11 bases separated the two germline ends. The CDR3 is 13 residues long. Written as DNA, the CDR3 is TGCAGCGTTGAGTCTCAGGGGACCTACGAGCAGTACTTC. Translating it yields CSVESQGTYEQYF.

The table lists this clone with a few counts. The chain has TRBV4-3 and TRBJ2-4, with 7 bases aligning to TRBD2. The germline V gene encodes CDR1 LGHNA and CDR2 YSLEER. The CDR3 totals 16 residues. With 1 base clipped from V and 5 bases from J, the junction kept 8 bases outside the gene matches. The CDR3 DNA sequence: TGCGCCAGCAGCCAAGGTGGACGGGGGGATCAAAACATTCAGTACTTC. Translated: CASSQGGRGDQNIQYF.

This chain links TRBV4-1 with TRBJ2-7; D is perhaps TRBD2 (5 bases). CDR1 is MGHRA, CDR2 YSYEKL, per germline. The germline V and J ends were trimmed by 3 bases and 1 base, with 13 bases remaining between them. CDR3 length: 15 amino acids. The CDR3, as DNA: TGCGCCAGCAGCCATATAACTAGTTTGTCCTACGAGCAGTACTTC. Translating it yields CASSHITSLSYEQYF.

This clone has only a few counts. Here the CDR3 reads CASSLGGLAGNEQYF. The CDR3 nucleotides are TGCGCCAGCAGCTTGGGAGGACTAGCGGGAAACGAGCAGTACTTC. V gene TRBV5-1 combines with J gene TRBJ2-7; 12 bases are a match to TRBD2. In germline, CDR1 is SGHRS, CDR2 YFSETQ. There are 15 residues in the CDR3. Trimming took 0 bases from V and 5 from J; bases not matched to a gene: 3.

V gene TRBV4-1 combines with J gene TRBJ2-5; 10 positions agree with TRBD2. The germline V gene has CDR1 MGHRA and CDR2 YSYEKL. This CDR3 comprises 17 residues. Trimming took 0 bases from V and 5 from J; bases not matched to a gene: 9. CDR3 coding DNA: TGCGCCAGCAGCCAAGAGACTAGCGGGTGGATTAGGGAGACCCAGTACTTC. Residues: CASSQETSGWIRETQYF.

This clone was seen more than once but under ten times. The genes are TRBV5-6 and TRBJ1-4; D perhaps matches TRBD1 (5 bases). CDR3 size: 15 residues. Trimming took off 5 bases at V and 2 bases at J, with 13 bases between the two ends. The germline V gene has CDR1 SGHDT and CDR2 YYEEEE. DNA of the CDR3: TGTGCCAGCAGTTCTCAGGGCGGCACTAATGAAAAACTGTTTTTT. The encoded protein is CASSSQGGTNEKLFF.

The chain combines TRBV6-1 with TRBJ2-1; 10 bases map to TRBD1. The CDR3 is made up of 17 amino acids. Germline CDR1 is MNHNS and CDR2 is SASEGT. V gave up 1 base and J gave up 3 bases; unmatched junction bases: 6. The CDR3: CASSEGLGQGRYNEQFF. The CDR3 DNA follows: TGTGCCAGCAGTGAAGGGTTGGGACAGGGGCGCTACAATGAGCAGTTCTTC.

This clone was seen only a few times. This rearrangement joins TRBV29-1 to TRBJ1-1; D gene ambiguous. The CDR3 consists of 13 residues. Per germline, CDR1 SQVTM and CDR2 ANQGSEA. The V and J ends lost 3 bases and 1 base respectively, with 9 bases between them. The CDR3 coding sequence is TGCAGCGTTGAGGGCCAGACGAACACTGAAGCTTTCTTT. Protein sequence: CSVEGQTNTEAFF.